The T cell receptor beta chain under discussion was sequenced for a study of cytomegalovirus exposure and HLA in healthy donors. Produced via immunoSEQ multiplex PCR; TCRdb's table is partial and in-frame only. This table has 55,000 to 70,000 clones, about 89% appearing once. V was clipped by 4 bases and J by 1 base; unmatched bases: 6. The CDR3 runs to 16 residues. The germline gives CDR1 SNHLY, CDR2 FYNNEI. This receptor was obtained from a man younger than 30 in good health and CMV-seronegative. V gene TRBV2 combines with J gene TRBJ1-5; 8 bases are shared with TRBD1. The sequencing sample was made of PBMCs. The CDR3 DNA sequence: TGTGCCAGCAGTGCCCGGACAGGGCTCAGCAATCAGCCCCAGCATTTT. It encodes CASSARTGLSNQPQHF.